What follows are 10 T cell receptor beta chains derived from one specimen sequenced in a study of blood T cell repertoires in COVID-19 (TCRdb year 2020). Library generation was performed with the immunoSEQ multiplex PCR assay. TCRdb retrieved this table from immuneACCESS and kept in-frame rearrangements only. Not all clones are present; in checked studies, unresolved V genes account for under half, and no reason is known for the remainder. Recorded for this sample are 85,000 to 130,000 clones; approximately 80% of them occurred a single time. 4% to 5.5% of the sample lies in the top ten. The sequenced sample was peripheral blood. These receptors were obtained from a man aged 55 to 70 with acute or convalescent COVID-19.

The chain has TRBV19 and TRBJ2-3; 9 bases fit TRBD2. V shed 0 bases and J 3 bases; nucleotides not matched to a gene: 1. The CDR3 is 15 amino acids. CDR1 is LNHDA and CDR2 is SQIVND in the germline V gene (reference sequence). DNA of the CDR3: TGTGCCAGTAGTATAGATCTAGCGGGGACAGATACGCAGTATTTT. As protein: CASSIDLAGTDTQYF.

The rearrangement links TRBV19 to TRBJ2-2; 7 nucleotides agree with TRBD2. The germline V gene has CDR1 LNHDA and CDR2 SQIVND (reference sequence). CDR3 length: 13 residues. J was trimmed by 7 bases and V by 5 bases; bases with no gene match: 4. The CDR3 region has the DNA TGTGCCAGTAGTTTTCGGACTAGCGGGGAGCTGTTTTTT. Its protein is CASSFRTSGELFF.

This clone was found once. This chain uses TRBV20-1 with TRBJ2-7; 8 nucleotides match TRBD2. Germline V gene data show CDR1 as DFQATT and CDR2 as SNEGSKA (reference sequence). The CDR3 loop spans 14 amino acids. Losses at the gene ends were 4 bases for V and 4 bases for J; bases not matched to a gene: 9. CDR3 loop: CSANDGLAGYEQYF. DNA of the CDR3: TGCAGTGCTAATGACGGACTAGCAGGGTACGAGCAGTACTTC.

V gene TRBV5-1 combines with J gene TRBJ2-5; TRBD1 might be the D (5 bases). CDR1 is SGHRS, CDR2 YFSETQ, per germline. Trimming left V 0 bases short and J 4 bases short, with 10 bases between. This CDR3 is 14 amino acids long. The CDR3 sequence is CASSLEVGRETQYF. DNA of the CDR3: TGCGCCAGCAGCTTGGAGGTGGGGCGAGAGACCCAGTACTTC.

The chain couples TRBV7-9 to TRBJ2-7; perhaps TRBD2 as D (6 bases). The V end was cut by 5 bases, the J end by 6 bases, with 17 bases between. Germline V gene data show CDR1 as SEHNR and CDR2 as FQNEAQ (reference sequence). This CDR3 is built from 14 residues. The DNA for the CDR3 is TGTGCCAGCAGCCCTATGGGGGGTGTGGGCGAGCAGTACTTC. As protein: CASSPMGGVGEQYF.

This chain uses TRBV11-2 with TRBJ2-3, with 9 bases aligning to TRBD1. Looked up from germline, CDR1 is SGHAT and CDR2 is FQNNGV. The CDR3 runs 15 residues. The V and J ends lost 5 bases and 1 base, in that order; junction bases with no gene match: 4. CDR3 sequence: CASSRRDRGTDTQYF. The CDR3 DNA reads as TGTGCCAGCAGCCGCCGGGACAGGGGCACAGATACGCAGTATTTT.

The chain couples TRBV28 to TRBJ1-6; perhaps TRBD1 as D (5 bases). Germline assignment: CDR1 MDHEN and CDR2 SYDVKM. This CDR3 contains 12 residues. V was pared by 4 bases and J by 10 bases, with 8 bases between. The CDR3 DNA is TGTGCCAGCAGTTCAGGGTCCTCACCCCTCCACTTT. As protein: CASSSGSSPLHF. Drawing the rest from reference TRBV28 and TRBJ1-6, the complete variable domain is DVKVTQSSRYLVKRTGEKVFLECVQDMDHENMFWYRQDPGLGLRLIYFSYDVKMKEKGDIPEGYSVSREKKERFSLILESASTNQTSMYLCASSSGSSPLHFGNGTRLTVT.

The sample holds a few counts of this clone. In the same sample, other DNA sequences code for this CDR3. The rearrangement uses TRBV9 and TRBJ1-1; D is perhaps TRBD1 (5 bases). CDR3 length: 15 residues. Trimming cost V 0 bases and J 3 bases, with 12 bases left between them. From germline, CDR1 is SGDLS and CDR2 YYNGEE. In DNA form, the CDR3 reads TGTGCCAGCAGCGTAGGTGGGACTGCGGACACTGAAGCTTTCTTT. Its translation: CASSVGGTADTEAFF.

This clone appeared a single time. This sequence joins TRBV7-2 and TRBJ2-3; TRBD2 matches at 9 bases. CDR1 is SGHTA, CDR2 FQGNSA, per germline. V was clipped by 6 bases and J by 6 bases; unmatched bases: 10. The CDR3 extends over 15 amino acids. The CDR3 nucleotides are TGTGCCAGCAGGGAGACTAGCGGTTATGGGGATACGCAGTATTTT. The encoded protein is CASRETSGYGDTQYF.

V and J are TRBV11-3 and TRBJ2-3; the D is unclear. V was cut by 4 bases and J by 0 bases, with 14 bases left in between. The CDR3 loop spans 16 amino acids. CDR1 is SGHNT, CDR2 YENEEA, per germline. The CDR3 loop is CASSSPTFMSTDTQYF. The CDR3 DNA is TGTGCCAGCAGCTCCCCCACATTCATGAGCACAGATACGCAGTATTTT.